Below, 27 T cell receptor beta chains from the same sample are listed, as sequenced in a study of OX40 agonist ivuxolimab in advanced cancers. Here immunoSEQ multiplex PCR was the method, and the copy in TCRdb shows in-frame clones only, minus some. Of about 90,000 clones in the sample, 85% to 90% are singletons; the top ten hold around 0.16%. The sample consisted of CD4+ or CD8+ T cells sorted from blood, taken in a trial of the OX40 agonist ivuxolimab. The receptors stem from an adult with an advanced solid tumor such as melanoma, head and neck, liver or kidney cancer.

This chain uses TRBV2 with TRBJ2-2; D remains ambiguous. The CDR3 has 15 amino acids. Germline V gene lookup returns CDR1 SNHLY and CDR2 FYNNEI. The ends were cut back, 7 bases at V and 0 bases at J, with 12 bases in the middle. CDR3 region: CASMRTGTNTGELFF. The CDR3 nucleotides are TGTGCCAGCATGAGGACGGGTACGAACACCGGGGAGCTGTTTTTT. Filled out from reference TRBV2 and TRBJ2-2, the complete variable domain reads EPEVTQTPSHQVTQMGQEVILRCVPISNHLYFYWYRQILGQKVEFLVSFYNNEISEKSEIFDDQFSVERPDGSNFTLKIRSTKLEDSAMYFCASMRTGTNTGELFFGEGSRLTVL.

The J gene is TRBJ2-3, the V gene TRBV14, with D possibly being TRBD1 or TRBD2 (5 bases each). Trimming took 4 bases from V and 0 from J, leaving 14 bases between them. The germline V gene has CDR1 SGHDN and CDR2 FVKESK. There are 16 residues in the CDR3. DNA of the CDR3: TGTGCCAGCAGCCCGACTAAGGGGTTTAGCACAGATACGCAGTATTTT. Translated: CASSPTKGFSTDTQYF.

This sequence joins TRBV19 and TRBJ1-4; TRBD1 agrees at 7 bases. Per the germline V gene, CDR1 is LNHDA and CDR2 is SQIVND (reference sequence). V lost 3 bases, J lost 5 bases, and 6 bases stayed unmatched. The CDR3 sequence is 15 residues long. The CDR3 protein is CASSIQTGRNEKLFF. CDR3 nucleotide sequence: TGTGCCAGTAGTATCCAGACAGGGAGGAATGAAAAACTGTTTTTT.

The chain couples TRBV10-3 to TRBJ2-2; perhaps TRBD1 as D (5 bases). Germline values: CDR1 ENHRY, CDR2 SYGVKD. The CDR3 covers 14 residues. V gave up 7 bases and J gave up 1 base, with 10 bases separating them. CDR3 protein: CAIKGELNTGELFF. The CDR3 DNA follows: TGTGCCATCAAAGGGGAATTGAACACCGGGGAGCTGTTTTTT.

The rearrangement uses TRBV30 and TRBJ1-5; TRBD1 matches 7 bases. This CDR3 has 14 residues. Germline CDR1 and CDR2: GTSNPN and SVGIG (reference sequence). With V trimmed by 3 bases and J by 4 bases, 6 bases remained unmatched. Here the CDR3 reads CAWSRDSSNQPQHF. The CDR3 DNA reads as TGTGCCTGGAGCCGGGACAGTTCAAATCAGCCCCAGCATTTT.

V usage is TRBV4-1 and J usage is TRBJ2-3; D uncertain. Deletions cut 0 bases from V and 5 bases from J, with 6 bases between. CDR1 MGHRA and CDR2 YSYEKL come from the germline V gene. The CDR3 length is 13 residues. CDR3 in DNA: TGCGCCAGCAGCCAAGATTGGGGAGATACGCAGTATTTT. This sequence encodes CASSQDWGDTQYF.

The V call is TRBV6-1, the J call TRBJ1-1, with D perhaps TRBD1 (6 bases). Germline CDR1 and CDR2: MNHNS and SASEGT. V lost 2 bases and J 4 bases, leaving 20 bases between the germline ends. The CDR3 sequence is 17 residues long. This CDR3 reads CASSERARGRIGTEAFF. DNA for the CDR3: TGTGCCAGCAGTGAAAGGGCCAGGGGTCGAATCGGCACTGAAGCTTTCTTT.

The rearrangement links TRBV7-2 to TRBJ2-2, with TRBD1 identical over 11 bases. Germline values: CDR1 SGHTA, CDR2 FQGNSA. Trimming cost V 0 bases and J 9 bases; bases outside gene matches: 6. The CDR3 is made up of 16 amino acids. CDR3 bases: TGTGCCAGCAGCTTAGCCGGGACAGGGGGGCCGAGGGAGCTGTTTTTT. Translating it yields CASSLAGTGGPRELFF.

V gene TRBV28 combines with J gene TRBJ1-5, with D uncertain. CDR1 and CDR2 from the germline V gene are MDHEN and SYDVKM. V lost 7 bases, J lost 4 bases, and 14 bases lay in between. This CDR3 spans 14 amino acids. The DNA of the CDR3 is TGTGCCAGCACCTTCAGGTCAATAAATCAGCCCCAGCATTTT. It translates to CASTFRSINQPQHF.

V is TRBV6-1 and J is TRBJ2-7; D ambiguous. Trimming left V 2 bases short and J 2 bases short, with 16 bases between. Germline lookup yields CDR1 MNHNS and CDR2 SASEGT. This CDR3 spans 16 amino acids. CDR3: CASSEPGDPSPYEQYF. DNA for the CDR3: TGTGCCAGCAGTGAACCGGGTGACCCTAGTCCCTACGAGCAGTACTTC.

J is TRBJ1-5 and V is TRBV6-1, with a possible D match to TRBD1 (5 bases). The CDR3 loop spans 13 amino acids. The V gene lost 5 bases and the J gene lost 14 bases, with 19 bases spanning the gap. Germline V lookup: CDR1 MNHNS, CDR2 SASEGT. The CDR3, as DNA: TGTGCCAGCAGTCCATCAGCCCCAATGGGGGAGCATTTT. Encoded protein: CASSPSAPMGEHF.

This rearrangement joins TRBV27 to TRBJ2-7; 11 bases fit TRBD2. V shed 8 bases, J shed 4 bases, and the junction held 16 bases outside the gene matches. Germline V lookup: CDR1 MNHEY, CDR2 SMNVEV (reference sequence). The CDR3 contains 17 residues. Here the CDR3 DNA reads TGTGCCAGCCACCGGGACTTACCCGGGACTAGCGGTTACGAGCAGTACTTC. Translation: CASHRDLPGTSGYEQYF.

The genes are TRBV7-3 and TRBJ2-2; 7 bases align to TRBD1. The V and J ends lost 5 bases and 1 base, in that order; junction bases with no gene match: 1. CDR3 length equals 14 residues. Germline CDR1 SGHTA, CDR2 FQGTGA. The DNA of the CDR3 is TGTGCCAGCAGCCGGACAGGGAACACCGGGGAGCTGTTTTTT. This translates into CASSRTGNTGELFF.

This clone came up once. The V gene is TRBV5-1, the J gene TRBJ1-4; D is ambiguous. The CDR3 length is 16 residues. In germline, CDR1 is SGHRS, CDR2 YFSETQ. V was clipped by 4 bases and J by 0 bases, with 13 bases between them. CDR3 nucleotides: TGCGCCAGCAGCCCCGGACCAGTGGCAACTAATGAAAAACTGTTTTTT. This sequence encodes CASSPGPVATNEKLFF.

V gene TRBV29-1 combines with J gene TRBJ2-6; no clear D. The germline V and J ends were trimmed by 7 bases and 0 bases, with 10 bases remaining between them. From germline, CDR1 is SQVTM and CDR2 ANQGSEA. The CDR3 totals 14 residues. The CDR3 DNA follows: TGCAGCGCCTCGGAACCCTCTGGGGCCAACGTCCTGACTTTC. This sequence encodes CSASEPSGANVLTF.

The chain recombines TRBV6-1 with TRBJ2-3; 13 positions match TRBD2. This CDR3 has 15 residues. The germline V gene has CDR1 MNHNS and CDR2 SASEGT. With V trimmed by 6 bases and J by 8 bases, 8 bases remained unmatched. As DNA, the CDR3 is TGTGCCAGCAGCACTAGCGGGGGGGCGGGTGCTACGCAGTATTTT. Translating it yields CASSTSGGAGATQYF.

V is TRBV6-5 and J is TRBJ1-5; 8 bases map to TRBD1. Per the germline V gene, CDR1 is MNHEY and CDR2 is SVGAGI. The CDR3 has 14 amino acids. The V gene end was trimmed by 5 bases and the J gene end by 1 base; junction bases not matched to a gene: 1. CDR3 amino acids: CASSRQGSNQPQHF. CDR3 sequence (DNA): TGTGCCAGCAGTAGACAGGGGAGCAATCAGCCCCAGCATTTT.

The chain employs TRBV28 and TRBJ1-1, with D perhaps TRBD1 (5 bases). The V gene's germline CDR1 is MDHEN and CDR2 SYDVKM. Trimming stripped 7 bases from V and 0 bases from J, with 12 bases between. This CDR3 spans 14 amino acids. The CDR3 region is CASTPTAMNTEAFF. The CDR3, as DNA: TGTGCCAGCACCCCGACAGCCATGAACACTGAAGCTTTCTTT.

The V and J genes are TRBV2 and TRBJ1-5; 10 bases line up with TRBD1. V lost 6 bases, J lost 6 bases, and 5 bases stayed unmatched. Germline values: CDR1 SNHLY, CDR2 FYNNEI. The CDR3 runs 14 residues. CDR3 DNA sequence: TGTGCCAGCAGGGACAGGGGGTTACGTCAGCCCCAGCATTTT. It yields the protein CASRDRGLRQPQHF.

CDR3 region: CASSSQQGNGNTIYF. As DNA, the CDR3 is TGTGCCAGCAGTTCCCAACAGGGTAATGGAAACACCATATATTTT. The gene calls are TRBV27 and TRBJ1-3, with D maybe TRBD1 (6 bases). Between the trimmed V and J ends, which lost 4 bases and 3 bases, there was a span of 13 bases. Germline-derived CDR1 and CDR2 are MNHEY and SMNVEV (reference sequence). This CDR3 comprises 15 residues.

The rearrangement uses TRBV2 and TRBJ2-7; tentatively, D is TRBD1 (5 bases). This CDR3 spans 15 amino acids. Germline CDR1 SNHLY, CDR2 FYNNEI. V was trimmed by 6 bases and J by 0 bases, leaving 15 bases between them. The CDR3: CASSLYRLSSYEQYF. The DNA for the CDR3 is TGTGCCAGCAGCCTATACAGGTTGAGCTCCTACGAGCAGTACTTC. Full variable domain (remainder filled in from reference TRBV2 and TRBJ2-7): EPEVTQTPSHQVTQMGQEVILRCVPISNHLYFYWYRQILGQKVEFLVSFYNNEISEKSEIFDDQFSVERPDGSNFTLKIRSTKLEDSAMYFCASSLYRLSSYEQYFGPGTRLTVT.

The chain links TRBV5-6 to TRBJ2-2, with 9 bases that match TRBD2. Unmatched junction bases numbered 7, after V lost 1 base and J lost 0 bases. Germline V gives CDR1 SGHDT, CDR2 YYEEEE. The CDR3 has 18 amino acids. The CDR3 protein is CASSLYSGRSANTGELFF. CDR3 bases: TGTGCCAGCAGCTTGTACAGCGGGAGGTCCGCGAACACCGGGGAGCTGTTTTTT.

The genes are TRBV27 and TRBJ2-1; 9 nucleotides agree with TRBD2. Germline CDR1 and CDR2: MNHEY and SMNVEV (reference sequence). CDR3 size: 19 residues. V lost 1 base, J lost 9 bases, and 19 bases stayed unmatched. CDR3: CASSLWDMGTSTYGGEQFF. As DNA, the CDR3 is TGTGCCAGCAGTTTATGGGACATGGGGACTAGCACGTATGGTGGTGAGCAGTTCTTC.

This chain links TRBV13 with TRBJ1-1; unclear D gene. The V and J ends lost 5 bases and 6 bases respectively, with 16 bases between them. CDR1 PRHDT and CDR2 FYEKMQ come from the germline V gene (reference sequence). This CDR3 spans 14 amino acids. The CDR3 nucleotides read TGTGCCAGCAGCCCCAGGCCATTGGGTGCTGAAGCTTTCTTT. Its protein is CASSPRPLGAEAFF. Based on the CDR3 plus reference TRBV13 and TRBJ1-1, the full variable domain is AAGVIQSPRHLIKEKRETATLKCYPIPRHDTVYWYQQGPGQDPQFLISFYEKMQSDKGSIPDRFSAQQFSDYHSELNMSSLELGDSALYFCASSPRPLGAEAFFGQGTRLTVV.

This chain's CDR3 is CASSEYGAINTGELFF. The CDR3 DNA reads as TGTGCCAGCAGTGAATATGGGGCCATTAACACCGGGGAGCTGTTTTTT. This chain connects TRBV25-1 to TRBJ2-2; D possibly corresponds to TRBD1 (5 bases). There are 16 residues in the CDR3. The V end was cut by 0 bases, the J end by 2 bases, with 10 bases between. Looked up from germline, CDR1 is MGHDK and CDR2 is SYGVNS.

V and J are TRBV6-1 and TRBJ2-3; D gene unclear. Germline V gene sequence: CDR1 MNHNS, CDR2 SASEGT. The CDR3 extends over 14 amino acids. V was trimmed by 6 bases and J by 3 bases, leaving 13 bases between them. CDR3 nucleotides: TGTGCCAGCAGAGCACGGACGAAGACAGATACGCAGTATTTT. It encodes CASRARTKTDTQYF.

The rearrangement uses TRBV7-8 and TRBJ2-1; no firm D call. There are 12 residues in the CDR3. Germline lookup yields CDR1 SGHVS and CDR2 FQNEAQ. Trimming removed 0 bases from V and 15 bases from J, with 12 bases in between. The CDR3 DNA is TGTGCCAGCAGCTTAGCTTCTGGGTGGTGGTTCTTC. Protein sequence: CASSLASGWWFF.